These 28 T cell receptor beta chains share one sample of origin, sequenced in a study of T cells in Graves' hyperthyroidism and ophthalmopathy. Amplification of TCR beta CDR3 regions used RNA as the template. TCR CDR3 regions were first amplified by RT-PCR with HTBI primers. A single record per CDR3 protein comes from TCRdb applying MiXCR to the multiplex PCR reads. The table records about 590,000 distinct CDR3 sequences, approximately 14% of them present only once. The specimen was blood. These receptors were obtained from a woman between 18 and 30 years old with Graves' ophthalmopathy.

This clonotype was detected ten times or more. The chain couples TRBV9 to TRBJ2-5, with D tentatively TRBD1 (6 bases). Between the trimmed V and J ends, which lost 2 bases and 2 bases, there was a span of 10 bases. The CDR3 has 14 residues. Germline CDR1 is SGDLS and CDR2 is YYNGEE. The CDR3 bases are TGTGCCAGCAGCGTTCAGGGGCTGCAAGAGACCCAGTACTTC. Translated: CASSVQGLQETQYF. The complete variable domain, with remaining parts taken from reference TRBV9 and TRBJ2-5, reads DSGVTQTPKHLITATGQRVTLRCSPRSGDLSVYWYQQSLDQGLQFLIQYYNGEERAKGNILERFSAQQFPDLHSELNLSSLELGDSALYFCASSVQGLQETQYFGPGTRLLVL.

The table lists this clonotype with many counts. The V call is TRBV18, the J call TRBJ1-1, with a possible D match to TRBD1 (5 bases). V was shortened by 0 bases and J by 4 bases, with 12 bases between the two germline ends. The CDR3 is made up of 15 amino acids. Germline CDR1 is KGHSH and CDR2 is LQKENI. The CDR3 nucleotides read TGTGCCAGCTCACCACCGCCGGTTAGGGGCACTGAAGCTTTCTTT. This gives the protein CASSPPPVRGTEAFF. Full variable domain (rest looked up from reference TRBV18 and TRBJ1-1): NAGVMQNPRHLVRRRGQEARLRCSPMKGHSHVYWYRQLPEEGLKFMVYLQKENIIDESGMPKERFSAEFPKEGPSILRIQQVVRGDSAAYFCASSPPPVRGTEAFFGQGTRLTVV.

The gene calls are TRBV25-1 and TRBJ2-1; D possibly corresponds to TRBD2 (6 bases). The CDR3 covers 16 residues. Trimming left V 2 bases short and J 6 bases short, with 17 bases between. The V gene's germline CDR1 is MGHDK and CDR2 SYGVNS. The CDR3 spells CASSEQRVPGINEQFF. The CDR3 DNA follows: TGTGCCAGCAGTGAACAGCGGGTCCCCGGCATCAATGAGCAGTTCTTC.

This clonotype was seen at least ten times. The gene calls are TRBV12-3 or TRBV12-4 and TRBJ2-1; TRBD2 matches at 9 bases. The J segment lost 7 bases and the V segment lost 3 bases, leaving 7 bases of the junction unmatched. The CDR3 length is 15 residues. The DNA of the CDR3 is TGTGCCAGCAGTTTGAGGGTAGCGGGAGCGAATGAGCAGTTCTTC. It translates to CASSLRVAGANEQFF.

V usage is TRBV28 and J usage is TRBJ1-4; D uncertain. Looked up from germline, CDR1 is MDHEN and CDR2 is SYDVKM. V lost 7 bases to trimming and J lost 8 bases, with 8 bases between them. CDR3 length: 11 amino acids. The CDR3 is CASKGREKLFF. The CDR3 region has the DNA TGTGCCAGCAAGGGCCGCGAAAAACTGTTTTTT.

In its sample, this clonotype was seen many times. The CDR3 region has the DNA TGTGCCAGCAGTTACTCGGGGACCGGGAGGAACGAGCAGTACTTC. This sequence encodes CASSYSGTGRNEQYF. This sequence joins TRBV6-6 and TRBJ2-7, with 7 bases that match TRBD2. The CDR3 covers 15 residues. Germline V gene lookup returns CDR1 MNHNY and CDR2 SVGAGI (reference sequence). The ends lost 0 bases at V and 5 bases at J; junction bases unmatched: 7.

The sample holds many counts of this clonotype. In DNA, the CDR3 is TGTGCCAGCTATCCTGGACGCGGGGAGCTGTTTTTT. Translating it yields CASYPGRGELFF. The rearrangement uses TRBV12-3 or TRBV12-4 and TRBJ2-2; D is ambiguous. The CDR3 extends over 12 amino acids. Trimming shortened V by 8 bases and J by 7 bases, and 11 bases separated the two germline ends.

The V gene is TRBV19, the J gene TRBJ1-5; D not certain. The CDR3 runs to 17 residues. Germline CDR1 and CDR2: LNHDA and SQIVND (reference sequence). The V and J ends lost 4 bases and 0 bases respectively, with 16 bases between them. CDR3 sequence (DNA): TGTGCCAGTAGTACCCAAAGTGGAGTTTATAGCAATCAGCCCCAGCATTTT. This translates into CASSTQSGVYSNQPQHF.

This chain links TRBV9 with TRBJ1-6, with D maybe TRBD1 (6 bases). CDR3 length: 15 amino acids. V gave up 0 bases and J gave up 10 bases, with 14 bases separating them. Per germline, CDR1 SGDLS and CDR2 YYNGEE. Here the CDR3 DNA reads TGTGCCAGCAGCGTAGCCGGGGACACGGAATCACCCCTCCACTTT. Protein product: CASSVAGDTESPLHF. The variable domain in full, completed from reference TRBV9 and TRBJ1-6, reads DSGVTQTPKHLITATGQRVTLRCSPRSGDLSVYWYQQSLDQGLQFLIQYYNGEERAKGNILERFSAQQFPDLHSELNLSSLELGDSALYFCASSVAGDTESPLHFGNGTRLTVT.

The rearrangement uses TRBV2 and TRBJ2-2; TRBD2 agrees at 10 bases. CDR1 and CDR2 from the germline V gene are SNHLY and FYNNEI. CDR3 length: 17 amino acids. After removal of 2 bases from V and 1 base from J, the junction contained 4 bases not matched to a gene. CDR3 loop: CASSELAGEQNTGELFF. For the CDR3, the DNA is TGTGCCAGCAGTGAACTAGCGGGAGAGCAGAACACCGGGGAGCTGTTTTTT.

This clonotype was seen repeatedly, ten times or more. The chain carries TRBV28 and TRBJ2-3, with TRBD2 matching over 10 bases. V was pared by 3 bases and J by 5 bases, with 2 bases of the junction left unmatched. CDR3 length equals 14 residues. Germline V gives CDR1 MDHEN, CDR2 SYDVKM. The CDR3 here is CASSFGLAVDTQYF. The CDR3 bases are TGTGCCAGCAGTTTCGGACTAGCGGTAGATACGCAGTATTTT. Filled out from reference TRBV28 and TRBJ2-3, the complete variable domain reads DVKVTQSSRYLVKRTGEKVFLECVQDMDHENMFWYRQDPGLGLRLIYFSYDVKMKEKGDIPEGYSVSREKKERFSLILESASTNQTSMYLCASSFGLAVDTQYFGPGTRLTVL.

This clonotype was seen many times. CDR3 protein: CASSRGLASSYEQYF. DNA of the CDR3: TGTGCCAGCAGCCGGGGACTAGCGAGCTCCTACGAGCAGTACTTC. The chain uses TRBV7-9 and TRBJ2-7; 10 nucleotides agree with TRBD2. There are 15 residues in the CDR3. CDR1 SEHNR and CDR2 FQNEAQ come from the germline V gene (reference sequence). V shed 5 bases and J 0 bases; nucleotides not matched to a gene: 4.

V gene TRBV27 combines with J gene TRBJ2-1; 8 bases fit TRBD1. The V gene end was trimmed by 4 bases and the J gene end by 6 bases; junction bases not matched to a gene: 5. The CDR3 runs to 14 residues. Germline V gives CDR1 MNHEY, CDR2 SMNVEV (reference sequence). CDR3 in amino acids: CASSSRGQGNEQFF. CDR3 DNA: TGTGCCAGCAGTTCCAGGGGGCAGGGCAATGAGCAGTTCTTC.

The chain couples TRBV6-5 to TRBJ2-5; D tentatively reads TRBD1 or TRBD2 (5 bases each). Trimming stripped 1 base from V and 0 bases from J, with 12 bases between. The CDR3 contains 16 residues. Germline V gene sequence: CDR1 MNHEY, CDR2 SVGAGI. The CDR3 coding sequence is TGTGCCAGCAGTTACTGGGGGAGTGAGTACCAAGAGACCCAGTACTTC. It specifies CASSYWGSEYQETQYF.

This clonotype has ten or more counts. The chain has TRBV6-2 or TRBV6-3 and TRBJ2-3, with 7 bases that match TRBD1. Trimming took 2 bases from V and 5 from J; bases not matched to a gene: 10. Germline V gene data show CDR1 as MNHEY and CDR2 as SVGEGT. This CDR3 spans 16 amino acids. CDR3 protein: CASSYTGAAGLDTQYF. Here the CDR3 DNA reads TGTGCCAGCAGTTACACAGGGGCCGCAGGGCTAGATACGCAGTATTTT.

This clonotype was counted many times. This chain connects TRBV6-2 or TRBV6-3 to TRBJ2-1, with 12 positions matching TRBD2. Germline V gene sequence: CDR1 MNHEY, CDR2 SVGEGT. Germline trimming cut 2 bases from V and 8 bases from J; bases unmatched to any gene: 13. The CDR3 runs to 18 residues. The CDR3 DNA is TGTGCCAGCAGTTACGCCCCTCTAGCGGGAGGGCCAGTCGATGAGCAGTTCTTC. It is translated as CASSYAPLAGGPVDEQFF.

This clonotype was observed at least ten times. V is TRBV20-1 and J is TRBJ2-7; D is ambiguous. The length of the CDR3 is 13 residues. Germline V gene sequence: CDR1 DFQATT, CDR2 SNEGSKA (reference sequence). V was pared by 3 bases and J by 2 bases, with 11 bases between. The CDR3 reads CSARRPLTYEQYF. The CDR3 DNA is TGCAGTGCTAGGCGGCCGTTGACCTACGAGCAGTACTTC.

The gene calls are TRBV19 and TRBJ1-2, with 7 bases aligning to TRBD1. This CDR3 region has 15 residues. Germline CDR1 and CDR2: LNHDA and SQIVND (reference sequence). The trim removed 4 bases at V and 5 bases at J, leaving 10 bases unmatched. The CDR3 nucleotides read TGTGCCAGTAGTACTGATCCGGGACAGACTTATGGCTACACCTTC. Translating gives CASSTDPGQTYGYTF.

This clonotype was seen many times. This may be a read error, as it is one base from a much larger clone. The rearrangement links TRBV30 to TRBJ2-7, with D possibly being TRBD1 (5 bases). The CDR3 extends over 13 amino acids. Per germline, CDR1 GTSNPN and CDR2 SVGIG (reference sequence). The chain's CDR3 is CAWSRQFTYKQYF. CDR3 nucleotide sequence: TGTGCCTGGAGTAGACAGTTCACCTACAAGCAGTACTTC. Filled out from reference TRBV30 and TRBJ2-7, the complete variable domain reads SQTIHQWPATLVQPVGSPLSLECTVEGTSNPNLYWYRQAAGRGLQLLFYSVGIGQISSEVPQNLSASRPQDRQFILSSKKLLLSDSGFYLCAWSRQFTYKQYFGPGTRLTVT.

This clonotype was seen many times. The rearrangement links TRBV28 to TRBJ2-3, with D unclear. The V and J ends lost 3 bases and 3 bases respectively, with 19 bases between them. This CDR3 spans 17 amino acids. The germline gives CDR1 MDHEN, CDR2 SYDVKM. This CDR3 reads CASSFSKASGTTDTQYF. The DNA of the CDR3 is TGTGCCAGCAGTTTCTCTAAGGCGTCGGGTACGACAGATACGCAGTATTTT.

This clonotype was counted a few times. The gene calls are TRBV7-3 and TRBJ2-2, with D possibly matching TRBD2 (5 bases). The CDR3 has 16 residues. V was cut by 1 base and J by 3 bases, with 12 bases left in between. Germline assignment: CDR1 SGHTA and CDR2 FQGTGA. CDR3 sequence reads: CASSLSWVRDTGELFF. As DNA, the CDR3 is TGTGCCAGCAGCTTAAGTTGGGTGCGGGACACCGGGGAGCTGTTTTTT.

The chain has TRBV7-9 and TRBJ1-5; D unresolved. Trimming removed 2 bases at V and 9 bases at J, with 11 bases between. The CDR3 sequence is 13 residues long. CDR1 and CDR2 from the germline V gene are SEHNR and FQNEAQ (reference sequence). CDR3 sequence: CASSLREGGPQHF. The CDR3 DNA sequence: TGTGCCAGCAGCTTAAGGGAGGGAGGGCCCCAGCATTTT.

V gene TRBV6-1 combines with J gene TRBJ1-1; TRBD1 matches at 8 bases. V shed 0 bases and J 6 bases; nucleotides not matched to a gene: 6. The CDR3 sequence is 15 residues long. Germline CDR1 and CDR2: MNHNS and SASEGT. CDR3 region: CASSEAIQGAPEAFF. The DNA of the CDR3 is TGTGCCAGCAGTGAAGCAATCCAGGGGGCTCCTGAAGCTTTCTTT.

In this sample, this clonotype turned up many times. V usage is TRBV27 and J usage is TRBJ2-7; the match to TRBD1 covers 10 bases. The germline V gene encodes CDR1 MNHEY and CDR2 SMNVEV (reference sequence). V shed 1 base and J 3 bases; nucleotides not matched to a gene: 3. CDR3 length equals 15 residues. Here the CDR3 reads CASSLWGTGVYEQYF. CDR3 in DNA: TGTGCCAGCAGTTTATGGGGGACAGGGGTCTACGAGCAGTACTTC.

V and J are TRBV7-2 and TRBJ2-1; 13 bases line up with TRBD2. V trimming: 0 bases; J trimming: 9 bases; junction bases outside the gene matches: 14. Germline V gene sequence: CDR1 SGHTA, CDR2 FQGNSA. This CDR3 has 19 amino acids. CDR3 protein: CASSLARTSGSKGEGEQFF. The CDR3 DNA reads TGTGCCAGCAGCTTAGCGAGGACTAGCGGGAGTAAGGGGGAGGGTGAGCAGTTCTTC.

J is TRBJ2-3 and V is TRBV5-4; 11 bases map to TRBD2. CDR3 length: 16 amino acids. After removal of 4 bases from V and 2 bases from J, the junction contained 6 bases not matched to a gene. The V gene's germline CDR1 is SGHNT and CDR2 YYREEE (reference sequence). DNA for the CDR3: TGTGCCAGCAGCAATCCGGGACTAGCGGCCACAGATACGCAGTATTTT. It encodes CASSNPGLAATDTQYF.

This clonotype has just a few counts. The rearrangement joins TRBV30 to TRBJ2-3, with no clear D. Germline-derived CDR1 and CDR2 are GTSNPN and SVGIG (reference sequence). Trimming took off 5 bases at V and 2 bases at J, with 5 bases between the two ends. The CDR3 sequence is 11 residues long. The CDR3 sequence is CAWGNTDTQYF. The CDR3 DNA reads TGTGCCTGGGGCAACACAGATACGCAGTATTTT.

This clonotype was detected many times. The CDR3 sequence is CASSPRQVINYGYTF. CDR3 nucleotide sequence: TGTGCCAGCAGCCCTCGACAGGTTATTAACTATGGCTACACCTTC. The genes are TRBV7-2 and TRBJ1-2; possibly TRBD1 for D (6 bases). V was pared by 5 bases and J by 1 base, with 14 bases between. CDR1 and CDR2 from the germline V gene are SGHTA and FQGNSA. The CDR3 totals 15 residues.